This TCR beta chain was recovered during a study of T cell changes during pregnancy in multiple sclerosis. The repertoire was sequenced with immunoSEQ multiplex PCR; TCRdb's copy has only in-frame clones and lacks some. The sample lists some 100,000 clones; about 91% were seen once. The receptor comes from a female donor with multiple sclerosis, enrolled in a pregnancy study. Here the sequenced sample was peripheral blood, taken in the second trimester of pregnancy.

The CDR3 reads CASSPFLMDRVLNTGELFF. The CDR3, as DNA: TGTGCCAGCAGTCCTTTCCTCATGGACAGGGTGCTGAACACCGGGGAGCTGTTTTTT. The V gene is TRBV27, the J gene TRBJ2-2, with 8 bases identical to TRBD1. CDR3 size: 19 residues. Germline V gene data show CDR1 as MNHEY and CDR2 as SMNVEV (reference sequence). Unmatched junction bases numbered 15, after V lost 5 bases and J lost 1 base.